These 27 T cell receptor beta chains were all obtained from the same sample, sequenced in a study of blood T cells in healthy people across ages. Then a second PCR, running about 6 to 12 cycles, was carried out with a sample-barcoded 5' primer and a J-beta primer mix. Via MiXCR, TCRdb re-called the 5' RACE reads, giving one row per CDR3 protein. The data contain 1,500,000 or so distinct CDR3 sequences, roughly 64% of them seen just once; the ten biggest clones take up 6.7%. The material sequenced was blood. Receptors were obtained from a man aged 18 to 35 in good health.

This chain's CDR3 is CSASGQGKETQYF. The CDR3 region has the DNA TGCAGTGCTAGTGGCCAGGGAAAAGAGACCCAGTACTTC. The chain combines TRBV20-1 with TRBJ2-5; possible D gene TRBD1, 5 bases. Per the germline V gene, CDR1 is DFQATT and CDR2 is SNEGSKA (reference sequence). The V gene lost 3 bases and the J gene lost 3 bases, with 11 bases spanning the gap. The CDR3 contains 13 residues.

With respect to this clonotype: The junction does not match germline at one end; this may be a read error. The V gene is TRBV6-5, the J gene TRBJ2-5, with a possible D match to TRBD2 (6 bases). Judging by the DNA end, TRBJ2-7 fits better; the J call may be wrong. Germline V gene lookup returns CDR1 MNHEY and CDR2 SVGAGI. The CDR3 covers 13 residues. CDR3 DNA: TGTGCCAGCAGTCTAGCGTTGTCCTCCGAGCAGTACTTC. This translates into CASSLALSSEQYF.

This clonotype was counted at least ten times. J is TRBJ2-3 and V is TRBV7-8; D remains ambiguous. The CDR3 covers 11 residues. CDR1 SGHVS and CDR2 FQNEAQ come from the germline V gene. Trimming took off 7 bases at V and 6 bases at J, with 8 bases between the two ends. The CDR3 spells CASTPGDTQYF. The CDR3 nucleotides are TGTGCCAGCACCCCGGGTGATACGCAGTATTTT. The full variable domain, completed using reference TRBV7-8 and TRBJ2-3, is GAGVSQSPRYKVAKRGQDVALRCDPISGHVSLFWYQQALGQGPEFLTYFQNEAQLDKSGLPSDRFFAERPEGSVSTLKIQRTQQEDSAVYLCASTPGDTQYFGPGTRLTVL.

In its sample, this clonotype was seen a few times. The J gene is TRBJ1-2, the V gene TRBV28; D not certain. The CDR3 runs 15 residues. The V end lost 2 bases, the J end lost 4 bases, and 14 bases lay between the germline ends. The V gene's germline CDR1 is MDHEN and CDR2 SYDVKM. In nucleotides, the CDR3 is TGTGCCAGCAGTTTAACGGCCTTACTGGGCTATGGCTACACCTTC. As protein: CASSLTALLGYGYTF.

This clonotype has just one count. The V and J genes are TRBV7-2 and TRBJ1-6; D unclear. This CDR3 region has 14 residues. V lost 2 bases and J lost 8, with 10 bases in between. Germline V gives CDR1 SGHTA, CDR2 FQGNSA. CDR3 residues: CASSLSGTDSPLHF. Written as DNA, the CDR3 is TGTGCCAGCAGCTTAAGTGGCACGGATTCACCCCTCCACTTT.

The gene calls are TRBV20-1 and TRBJ2-5; D unresolved. Germline V lookup: CDR1 DFQATT, CDR2 SNEGSKA (reference sequence). Trimming removed 0 bases from V and 1 base from J, with 18 bases in between. The CDR3 length is 17 residues. CDR3 sequence reads: CSARDELRDSLQETQYF. CDR3 coding DNA: TGCAGTGCTAGAGATGAGTTGCGAGACTCCCTCCAAGAGACCCAGTACTTC.

In its sample, this clonotype was seen a few times. The V and J genes are TRBV29-1 and TRBJ2-4; unclear D gene. The CDR3 length is 11 residues. Germline CDR1 reads SQVTM; CDR2 reads ANQGSEA. V was cut by 6 bases and J by 7 bases, with 10 bases left in between. CDR3 loop: CSVGIGNIQYF. The CDR3 DNA reads TGCAGCGTGGGGATTGGGAACATTCAGTACTTC.

The chain links TRBV20-1 to TRBJ1-2; TRBD1 might be the D (5 bases). Trimming pared 5 bases from V and 4 bases from J, leaving 11 bases between. Germline loops: CDR1 DFQATT, CDR2 SNEGSKA (reference sequence). The CDR3 contains 12 residues. This chain's CDR3 is CSASGSGYGYTF. Here the CDR3 DNA reads TGCAGTGCTTCAGGGTCGGGCTATGGCTACACCTTC.

This clonotype was counted between two and nine times. This chain connects TRBV6-1 to TRBJ1-2, with 9 bases fitting TRBD1. This CDR3 has 17 amino acids. V trimming: 4 bases; J trimming: 4 bases; junction bases outside the gene matches: 13. The V gene's germline CDR1 is MNHNS and CDR2 SASEGT. CDR3 in DNA: TGTGCCAGCAGTGTCAGTCCGGACAGGGGAAAGCTCTATGGCTACACCTTC. It specifies CASSVSPDRGKLYGYTF.

With respect to this clonotype: With a much larger clone just one base away, this may be a read error. V gene TRBV11-2 combines with J gene TRBJ2-4; TRBD1 agrees at 7 bases. V gave up 5 bases and J gave up 13 bases; unmatched junction bases: 11. This CDR3 is 13 amino acids long. Germline V lookup: CDR1 SGHAT, CDR2 FQNNGV. CDR3 DNA sequence: TGTGCCAGCAGCCAGGGACAGAACTACGGGCAGTACTTC. This encodes CASSQGQNYGQYF.

V gene TRBV7-9 combines with J gene TRBJ2-6; the match to TRBD1 covers 7 bases. The CDR3 is 17 amino acids. Germline lookup yields CDR1 SEHNR and CDR2 FQNEAQ (reference sequence). J was trimmed by 0 bases and V by 2 bases; bases with no gene match: 4. This CDR3 is CASSLLQGISGANVLTF. DNA of the CDR3: TGTGCCAGCAGCTTATTACAGGGGATCTCTGGGGCCAACGTCCTGACTTTC.

The CDR3 sequence is CASKSLAGASGETQYF. The DNA for the CDR3 is TGTGCCAGCAAAAGTCTAGCGGGAGCGTCGGGGGAGACCCAGTACTTC. J is TRBJ2-5 and V is TRBV12-3 or TRBV12-4; TRBD2 matches at 10 bases. Trimming at V came to 7 bases and at J to 5 bases, leaving 13 bases not matched to a gene. There are 16 residues in the CDR3.

This chain joins TRBV10-3 and TRBJ1-5; D remains unclear. The ends were cut back, 6 bases at V and 12 bases at J, with 9 bases in the middle. Germline lookup yields CDR1 ENHRY and CDR2 SYGVKD. The CDR3 consists of 10 residues. Here the CDR3 DNA reads TGTGCCATCAGCTTGAGCCTCCAGCATTTT. It encodes CAISLSLQHF.

Remarks on this clonotype: Sequence at one end of the junction differs from germline and may be a read error. This chain joins TRBV27 and TRBJ2-3; no clear D gene. Germline assignment: CDR1 MNHEY and CDR2 SMNVEV (reference sequence). This CDR3 has 15 residues. CDR3 nucleotides: TGTGCCAGCAGTTTGGGTGTTTCGAACACAGATACGCGGTATTTT. It codes for CASSLGVSNTDTRYF.

The rearrangement joins TRBV19 to TRBJ2-1, with D unresolved. V was pared by 4 bases and J by 6 bases, with 10 bases between. Looked up from germline, CDR1 is LNHDA and CDR2 is SQIVND (reference sequence). This CDR3 has 13 amino acids. CDR3 coding DNA: TGTGCCAGTAGTACTGGTGGTTCCAATGAGCAGTTCTTC. Translated: CASSTGGSNEQFF.

This clonotype was counted at least ten times. A much larger clonotype is one base distant, so this may be a read error. V gene TRBV3-1 combines with J gene TRBJ2-1; 8 bases align to TRBD2. The J call is in doubt because the DNA end fits TRBJ2-7 better. Germline assignment: CDR1 LGHDT and CDR2 YNNKEL (reference sequence). There are 16 residues in the CDR3. CDR3 nucleotide sequence: TGTGCCAGCAGCCATGAAGAGCGGGAGTCCTACAATGAGCAGTACTTC. Amino acids: CASSHEERESYNEQYF.

Points on this clonotype: Germline is not matched at one junction end, which may reflect a read error. The genes are TRBV20-1 and TRBJ2-4; the match to TRBD2 covers 8 bases. The J call is in doubt because the DNA end fits TRBJ2-7 better. Looked up from germline, CDR1 is DFQATT and CDR2 is SNEGSKA (reference sequence). This CDR3 region has 15 residues. Here the CDR3 reads CRARDGGLASSEQYF. For the CDR3, the DNA is TGCCGTGCTAGAGATGGTGGACTAGCCAGTTCCGAGCAGTACTTC.

The V gene is TRBV28, the J gene TRBJ2-1; D may correspond to TRBD1 or TRBD2 (5 bases each). Germline V CDR1 and CDR2: MDHEN, SYDVKM. Trimming took 2 bases from V and 2 from J, leaving 13 bases between them. The CDR3 runs 16 residues. CDR3 nucleotide sequence: TGTGCCAGCAGTTTAACCCCGGGACGGACCTACAATGAGCAGTTCTTC. Translated, it gives CASSLTPGRTYNEQFF.

This chain connects TRBV18 to TRBJ2-4; possibly TRBD1 or TRBD2 for D (5 bases each). Trimming took 2 bases from V and 5 from J, leaving 10 bases between them. The V gene's germline CDR1 is KGHSH and CDR2 LQKENI. CDR3 length: 14 residues. CDR3 loop: CASSPVRGENIQYF. The CDR3 nucleotides are TGTGCCAGCTCACCAGTCCGAGGGGAAAACATTCAGTACTTC.

This clonotype was seen just once. V is TRBV20-1 and J is TRBJ2-7; perhaps D is TRBD1 or TRBD2 (5 bases each). The germline CDR1 and CDR2 sequences are DFQATT and SNEGSKA (reference sequence). This CDR3 has 14 amino acids. V dropped 3 bases and J dropped 0 bases, with 12 bases sitting between them. CDR3 nucleotides: TGCAGTGCTAGTAGGGACGGGGACTCCTACGAGCAGTACTTC. As protein: CSASRDGDSYEQYF.

The genes are TRBV7-9 and TRBJ2-5; TRBD2 is a possible D gene (6 bases). The assigned J gene may be wrong: the sequence end matches TRBJ2-7 better. CDR1 and CDR2 from the germline V gene are SEHNR and FQNEAQ (reference sequence). The length of the CDR3 is 15 residues. The CDR3 DNA follows: TGTGCCAGCAGCTTAGGGGGGGTCTCGACCACCGAGCAGTACTTC. It codes for CASSLGGVSTTEQYF.

This clonotype was recorded a few times. The rearrangement joins TRBV29-1 to TRBJ2-7; TRBD2 agrees at 13 bases. V lost 3 bases to trimming and J lost 5 bases; unmatched junction nucleotides: 4. This CDR3 contains 14 residues. CDR1 is SQVTM and CDR2 is ANQGSEA in the germline V gene. The CDR3: CSVDPGLAGDEQYF. In nucleotides, the CDR3 is TGCAGCGTTGATCCTGGACTAGCGGGAGACGAGCAGTACTTC.

The rearrangement links TRBV7-2 to TRBJ2-4, with 13 bases identical to TRBD2. The J call may be incorrect, as the DNA end agrees better with TRBJ2-5. Germline V gene lookup returns CDR1 SGHTA and CDR2 FQGNSA. The CDR3 runs to 17 residues. The CDR3 DNA is TGTGCCAGCAGCTCGCGACTAGCGGGGGGTCTAGGAGAGACCCAGTACTTC. Translated: CASSSRLAGGLGETQYF.

In DNA, the CDR3 is TGTGCCAGCAGCTTAGGGTGGGTGAGTGAGCAGTTCTTC. This sequence encodes CASSLGWVSEQFF. The gene calls are TRBV11-1 and TRBJ2-1; D gene uncertain. CDR1 SGHAT and CDR2 FQDESV come from the germline V gene (reference sequence). The CDR3 is 13 residues long. V shed 1 base and J shed 9 bases, with 10 bases lying between them. Drawing the rest from reference TRBV11-1 and TRBJ2-1, the complete variable domain is EAEVAQSPRYKITEKSQAVAFWCDPISGHATLYWYRQILGQGPELLVQFQDESVVDDSQLPKDRFSAERLKGVDSTLKIQPAELGDSAMYLCASSLGWVSEQFFGPGTRLTVL.

This clonotype was observed a handful of times. The V and J genes are TRBV29-1 and TRBJ1-1, with D tentatively TRBD1 (5 bases). The CDR3 runs to 12 residues. V was cut by 5 bases and J by 2 bases, with 9 bases left in between. Germline V gives CDR1 SQVTM, CDR2 ANQGSEA. CDR3 residues: CSVLGHNTEAFF. DNA of the CDR3: TGCAGCGTTTTGGGGCACAACACTGAAGCTTTCTTT.

The genes are TRBV7-2 and TRBJ2-7, with 12 bases lining up with TRBD2. The end of the DNA fits TRBJ2-5 better, so the J call may be wrong. Germline lookup yields CDR1 SGHTA and CDR2 FQGNSA. The CDR3 length is 17 residues. CDR3 sequence (DNA): TGTGCCAGCAGCAGCTTAATCCCCCTAGCGGGGGGGGAGACCCAGTACTTC. It specifies CASSSLIPLAGGETQYF.

This clonotype was observed a handful of times. The chain uses TRBV29-1 and TRBJ2-2; D gene ambiguous. The germline CDR1 and CDR2 sequences are SQVTM and ANQGSEA. The CDR3 totals 12 residues. V was clipped by 6 bases and J by 7 bases, with 12 bases between them. The CDR3 nucleotides read TGCAGCGTCGCTTATGAGGTCGGGGAGCTGTTTTTT. Translating it yields CSVAYEVGELFF.